This entry features one TCR beta chain sequence. Its antigen is as yet unknown. The sample originates from a study of identical twins. Germline V gives CDR1 MGHRA, CDR2 YSYEKL. The CDR3 has 15 residues. V lost 4 bases and J lost 10; bases outside the gene matches: 12. Study-level points and caveats: Cord blood beta clonotypes that were abundant carried fewer insertions, and memory repertoires showed no such trend. Models, which agreed with sharing between unrelated individuals, nonetheless underestimated the out-of-frame TCR alpha sharing seen in monozygotic twins.

TCRdb reanalysed the 5' RACE reads using MiXCR and keeps one entry per CDR3 protein. This sample carries hundreds of thousands of distinct CDR3 sequences, 20% to 25% of them seen once, and the ten largest clones take 2.9%. These data were likewise used in another study, on T cells expressing NK-cell markers. From that paper: Seven sequenced donors out of eight were HCMV-seropositive, one seronegative. Whether the expanded NKG2C+ T cell clones recognized HCMV remained unclear.

The receptor was derived from a woman younger than 30 in good health. The V call is TRBV4-1, the J call TRBJ2-1; 8 positions match TRBD2. The specimen was CD4+ T cells sorted from blood. CDR3 protein: CASSPFGLAGSEQFF. The CDR3, as DNA: TGCGCCAGCAGCCCTTTTGGGTTAGCGGGAAGCGAGCAGTTCTTC.